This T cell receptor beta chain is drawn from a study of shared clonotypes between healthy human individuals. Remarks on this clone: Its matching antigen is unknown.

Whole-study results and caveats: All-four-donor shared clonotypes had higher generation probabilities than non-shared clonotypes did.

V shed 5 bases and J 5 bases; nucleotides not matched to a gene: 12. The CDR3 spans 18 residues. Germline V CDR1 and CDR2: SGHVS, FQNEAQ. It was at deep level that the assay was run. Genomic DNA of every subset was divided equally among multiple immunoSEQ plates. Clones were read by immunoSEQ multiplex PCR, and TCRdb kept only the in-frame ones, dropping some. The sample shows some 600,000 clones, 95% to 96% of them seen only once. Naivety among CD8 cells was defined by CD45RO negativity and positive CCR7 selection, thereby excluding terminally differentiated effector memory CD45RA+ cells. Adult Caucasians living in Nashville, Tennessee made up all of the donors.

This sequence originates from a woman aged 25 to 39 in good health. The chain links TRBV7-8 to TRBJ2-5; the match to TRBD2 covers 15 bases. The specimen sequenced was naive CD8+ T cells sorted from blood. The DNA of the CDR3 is TGTGCCAGCAGCGATGGACTAGCGGGAGGGATAAACTGGGAGACCCAGTACTTC. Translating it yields CASSDGLAGGINWETQYF.